This T cell receptor (beta chain) emerged from a study of T cells after posttransplantation cyclophosphamide. Clones were read by immunoSEQ multiplex PCR, and TCRdb kept only the in-frame ones, dropping some. The data hold about 31,000 clones, with about 91% observed a single time. The CDR3 consists of 14 residues. V dropped 5 bases and J dropped 4 bases, with 9 bases sitting between them. Germline CDR1 is SNHLY and CDR2 is FYNNEI. The naive gate required viable CD3+CD4+ or CD3+CD8+ cells with CCR7+CD45RA+CD45RO-CD95-CD27+CD28+ phenotype. The genes are TRBV2 and TRBJ1-6; maybe TRBD1 (6 bases). Input material: naive CD4+ T cells sorted from blood. The sequence derives from a man younger than 40 in good health and a related stem cell transplant donor. The CDR3 loop is CASSPGTYNSPLHF. CDR3 coding DNA: TGTGCCAGCAGTCCGGGGACATATAATTCACCCCTCCACTTT. The whole variable domain, remainder taken from reference TRBV2 and TRBJ1-6, is EPEVTQTPSHQVTQMGQEVILRCVPISNHLYFYWYRQILGQKVEFLVSFYNNEISEKSEIFDDQFSVERPDGSNFTLKIRSTKLEDSAMYFCASSPGTYNSPLHFGNGTRLTVT.